The 23 T cell receptor beta chains in this list originate from one sample, sequenced in a study of blood T cell repertoires in COVID-19. TCRdb's table, derived via immunoSEQ multiplex PCR, lists solely in-frame clones and lacks some. The table has some 130,000 clones, over 80% seen once. The source material was PBMCs or T cells enriched from blood (not recorded which). These receptors were obtained from a man aged 25-45 years who had recovered from COVID-19.

This clone has only one observation. V is TRBV5-6 and J is TRBJ1-2; 10 bases map to TRBD1. With V trimmed by 3 bases and J by 8 bases, 7 bases remained unmatched. Germline values: CDR1 SGHDT, CDR2 YYEEEE. This CDR3 spans 14 amino acids. CDR3 protein: CASSSPGQGFGYTF. CDR3 bases: TGTGCCAGCAGCTCACCGGGACAGGGGTTCGGCTACACCTTC.

This chain joins TRBV30 and TRBJ2-4; 10 bases align to TRBD1. Germline CDR1 reads GTSNPN; CDR2 reads SVGIG (reference sequence). V shed 0 bases, J shed 8 bases, and the junction held 4 bases outside the gene matches. The CDR3 has 14 residues. The CDR3 here is CAWSVGGQGDIQYF. CDR3 coding DNA: TGTGCCTGGAGTGTGGGAGGACAGGGGGACATTCAGTACTTC.

The chain couples TRBV1 to TRBJ2-1; the table's D call of TRBD2 was not tested on the DNA. TRBV1 is tagged as a pseudogene. There are 18 residues in the CDR3. In DNA form, the CDR3 reads TGCACCAGCAGCCAAGTGAAAGCGGGAGCCCCCCCCTACAATGAGCAGTTCTTC. Translating gives CTSSQVKAGAPPYNEQFF.

This rearrangement joins TRBV7-9 to TRBJ2-2, with D possibly matching TRBD2 (7 bases). The germline gives CDR1 SEHNR, CDR2 FQNEAQ (reference sequence). V lost 5 bases to trimming and J lost 0 bases, with 16 bases between them. There are 17 residues in the CDR3. CDR3 nucleotide sequence: TGTGCCAGCAGCCCCCGGGGGGCTACAACGAACACCGGGGAGCTGTTTTTT. Its protein is CASSPRGATTNTGELFF.

This clone was detected once. J is TRBJ2-3 and V is TRBV30; no clear D gene. This CDR3 contains 12 residues. The V end lost 3 bases, the J end lost 3 bases, and 7 bases lay between the germline ends. Germline V gene data show CDR1 as GTSNPN and CDR2 as SVGIG (reference sequence). The CDR3 DNA sequence: TGTGCCTGGAGGGTCAGGACAGATACGCAGTATTTT. Protein: CAWRVRTDTQYF.

In its sample, this clone was seen many times. V gene TRBV19 combines with J gene TRBJ1-2; 9 nucleotides line up with TRBD1. V trimming: 1 base; J trimming: 8 bases; junction bases outside the gene matches: 11. The germline gives CDR1 LNHDA, CDR2 SQIVND (reference sequence). The CDR3 runs to 16 residues. In DNA, the CDR3 is TGTGCCAGTAGTATAGTGGGACAGGGTATAAGCGGAGGCTACACCTTC. Protein sequence: CASSIVGQGISGGYTF.

V is TRBV9 and J is TRBJ2-3; D may be TRBD1 (6 bases). Germline V gene data show CDR1 as SGDLS and CDR2 as YYNGEE. V was cut by 0 bases and J by 9 bases, with 11 bases left in between. The CDR3 runs 13 residues. The chain's CDR3 is CASSVDRGSTQYF. CDR3 DNA sequence: TGTGCCAGCAGCGTAGATAGGGGGTCCACGCAGTATTTT.

J is TRBJ2-7 and V is TRBV24-1; 12 bases line up with TRBD2. This CDR3 is 15 amino acids long. Germline CDR1 KGHDR, CDR2 SFDVKD. Trimming cost V 5 bases and J 5 bases; bases outside gene matches: 6. The chain's CDR3 is CATSVRLAGDDEQYF. CDR3 DNA: TGTGCCACCAGTGTCAGACTAGCGGGAGACGACGAGCAGTACTTC.

The count of this clone is one. V usage is TRBV6-5 and J usage is TRBJ1-1, with TRBD1 matching 7 bases. After removal of 5 bases from V and 4 bases from J, the junction contained 10 bases not matched to a gene. CDR3 length: 15 amino acids. The germline V gene has CDR1 MNHEY and CDR2 SVGAGI. CDR3 in amino acids: CASSNQGVEVTEAFF. As DNA, the CDR3 is TGTGCCAGCAGTAACCAGGGGGTAGAGGTCACTGAAGCTTTCTTT.

The CDR3 sequence is CASSLRGGQETQYF. CDR3 DNA sequence: TGCGCCAGCAGCCTCCGGGGGGGGCAAGAGACCCAGTACTTC. This chain links TRBV5-1 with TRBJ2-5, with 8 bases fitting TRBD2. V shed 4 bases, J shed 2 bases, and the junction held 4 bases outside the gene matches. This CDR3 comprises 14 residues. In germline, CDR1 is SGHRS, CDR2 YFSETQ.

The CDR3 DNA sequence: TGTGCCAGCAGCTTAGGGTCAGGGGGAGTGTCGGAGACCCAGTACTTC. Its protein is CASSLGSGGVSETQYF. This chain joins TRBV7-6 and TRBJ2-5, with 7 bases identical to TRBD1. Looked up from germline, CDR1 is SGHVS and CDR2 is FNYEAQ. CDR3 length equals 16 residues. V lost 1 base to trimming and J lost 5 bases; unmatched junction nucleotides: 10. Full variable domain (outside the CDR3, taken from reference TRBV7-6 and TRBJ2-5): GAGVSQSPRYKVTKRGQDVALRCDPISGHVSLYWYRQALGQGPEFLTYFNYEAQQDKSGLPNDRFSAERPEGSISTLTIQRTEQRDSAMYRCASSLGSGGVSETQYFGPGTRLLVL.

V gene TRBV7-8 combines with J gene TRBJ1-2; possibly TRBD1 for D (6 bases). Germline loops: CDR1 SGHVS, CDR2 FQNEAQ. The CDR3 has 16 residues. With 5 bases removed from V and 6 bases from J, the gap between germline ends came to 22 bases. The CDR3 DNA reads TGTGCCAGCAGCCCTTTGGACAGAATAGAGCTAGATGGCTACACCTTC. It codes for CASSPLDRIELDGYTF.

Notes on this clone: The junction and the germline gene differ at one end; a read error may be behind it. This CDR3 is CASSPGSYGQYF. CDR3 DNA sequence: TGTGCCAGCAGCCCCGGGAGCTACGGGCAGTACTTC. The chain carries TRBV6-5 and TRBJ2-7; a possible D gene is TRBD2 (6 bases). Germline CDR1 is MNHEY and CDR2 is SVGAGI. The CDR3 runs to 12 residues.

This clone was seen repeatedly, ten times or more. The chain couples TRBV4-1 to TRBJ1-4; D gene ambiguous. Germline loops: CDR1 MGHRA, CDR2 YSYEKL. The V gene lost 0 bases and the J gene lost 5 bases, with 10 bases spanning the gap. The CDR3 totals 15 residues. The CDR3 reads CASSQDSTRNEKLFF. The DNA for the CDR3 is TGCGCCAGCAGCCAAGATTCGACAAGGAATGAAAAACTGTTTTTT.

V gene TRBV27 combines with J gene TRBJ2-2, with 10 bases aligning to TRBD2. J lost 6 bases, V lost 1 base, and 5 bases had no gene match. The CDR3 runs 16 residues. Germline V gives CDR1 MNHEY, CDR2 SMNVEV (reference sequence). Here the CDR3 DNA reads TGTGCCAGCAGTTTATTGGGACTAGCGTCTCCCGGGGAGCTGTTTTTT. Translated, it gives CASSLLGLASPGELFF.

V and J are TRBV2 and TRBJ1-2, with 7 positions matching TRBD1. Germline CDR1 is SNHLY and CDR2 is FYNNEI. The V gene end was trimmed by 8 bases and the J gene end by 2 bases; junction bases not matched to a gene: 2. The CDR3 contains 12 residues. This CDR3 is CASEQGNYGYTF. The CDR3 nucleotides read TGTGCCAGCGAACAGGGGAACTATGGCTACACCTTC.

The chain carries TRBV5-1 and TRBJ2-1; 9 bases line up with TRBD1. The V segment lost 4 bases and the J segment 6 bases; nucleotides outside the gene matches: 14. CDR3 length equals 17 residues. The germline V gene encodes CDR1 SGHRS and CDR2 YFSETQ. This chain's CDR3 is CASSPIPGQGTANEQFF. The CDR3 region has the DNA TGCGCCAGCAGCCCTATACCGGGACAGGGAACTGCCAATGAGCAGTTCTTC.

This chain uses TRBV25-1 with TRBJ1-3; a possible D gene is TRBD1 (6 bases). CDR3 length: 16 residues. CDR1 is MGHDK and CDR2 is SYGVNS in the germline V gene. V was cut by 3 bases and J by 4 bases, with 16 bases left in between. The CDR3 sequence is CASSESRTVTGNTIYF. In nucleotides, the CDR3 is TGTGCCAGCAGTGAGTCCAGGACAGTCACAGGAAACACCATATATTTT. The full variable domain, with the rest looked up from reference TRBV25-1 and TRBJ1-3, is EADIYQTPRYLVIGTGKKITLECSQTMGHDKMYWYQQDPGMELHLIHYSYGVNSTEKGDLSSESTVSRIRTEHFPLTLESARPSHTSQYLCASSESRTVTGNTIYFGEGSWLTVV.

V usage is TRBV7-2 and J usage is TRBJ1-6, with 12 positions matching TRBD1. CDR3 length equals 16 residues. Germline V gene data show CDR1 as SGHTA and CDR2 as FQGNSA. The V and J ends lost 5 bases and 19 bases, in that order; junction bases with no gene match: 18. Here the CDR3 reads CASSPRGTGGFDRFHF. The DNA of the CDR3 is TGTGCCAGCAGCCCACGCGGGACAGGGGGCTTTGATAGGTTTCACTTT.

The chain employs TRBV11-2 and TRBJ2-5, with D perhaps matching TRBD1 (5 bases). The V end was cut by 0 bases, the J end by 7 bases, with 21 bases between. Per the germline V gene, CDR1 is SGHAT and CDR2 is FQNNGV. The CDR3 is 17 amino acids. This CDR3 reads CASSLDPQPDLRGTQYF. Written as DNA, the CDR3 is TGTGCCAGCAGCTTAGATCCCCAACCGGACCTTAGGGGGACCCAGTACTTC. Complete variable domain (other parts from reference TRBV11-2 and TRBJ2-5): EAGVAQSPRYKIIEKRQSVAFWCNPISGHATLYWYQQILGQGPKLLIQFQNNGVVDDSQLPKDRFSAERLKGVDSTLKIQPAKLEDSAVYLCASSLDPQPDLRGTQYFGPGTRLLVL.

The chain carries TRBV29-1 and TRBJ2-5; D not resolved. V lost 4 bases, J lost 3 bases, and 3 bases lay in between. The CDR3 is 10 amino acids. Germline assignment: CDR1 SQVTM and CDR2 ANQGSEA. CDR3 nucleotide sequence: TGCAGCGTTGCCGAAGAGACCCAGTACTTC. Protein product: CSVAEETQYF.

This clone is a singleton in its sample. This sequence joins TRBV3-1 (or the pseudogene TRBV3-2) and TRBJ1-4; D not resolved. Trimming stripped 0 bases from V and 8 bases from J, with 10 bases between. There are 14 residues in the CDR3. Germline CDR1 reads LGHDT; CDR2 reads YNNKEL (reference sequence). Here the CDR3 DNA reads TGTGCCAGCAGCCAAGATCTGACTACGGAAAAACTGTTTTTT. Translation gives CASSQDLTTEKLFF.

The chain has TRBV7-8 and TRBJ1-2; 7 nucleotides match TRBD1. The CDR3 contains 15 residues. CDR1 is SGHVS and CDR2 is FQNEAQ in the germline V gene. Trimming took 1 base from V and 8 from J; bases not matched to a gene: 10. The CDR3 protein is CASSLEGGGARGYTF. The CDR3 DNA sequence: TGTGCCAGCAGCTTAGAAGGAGGGGGCGCAAGAGGCTACACCTTC.